Shown below are 29 T cell receptor beta chains from a single sample sequenced in a study of blood T cell repertoires in COVID-19 (dated by TCRdb to about 2020). The method was the immunoSEQ multiplex PCR assay. Drawn from immuneACCESS, this table holds only the in-frame rearrangements with V and J called that TCRdb kept. Clones are partly lost; checked studies trace under half to an unresolved V gene and leave the rest unexplained. The sample table lists 250,000 or so clones, approximately 88% of them with a count of one. Of the sample, around 3.1% falls within the top ten clones. The specimen was PBMCs or T cells enriched from blood (not recorded which). These receptors originate from a woman aged 35 to 49 who had been exposed to COVID-19.

The chain joins TRBV5-4 to TRBJ2-7; 9 positions agree with TRBD2. CDR3 size: 14 residues. Germline values: CDR1 SGHNT, CDR2 YYREEE (reference sequence). Trimming at V came to 0 bases and at J to 6 bases, leaving 4 bases not matched to a gene. CDR3 in DNA: TGTGCCAGCAGCTTGGTAAGCGGGGGGAGCGAGCAGTACTTC. This encodes CASSLVSGGSEQYF. The whole variable domain, filled in from reference TRBV5-4 and TRBJ2-7, reads ETGVTQSPTHLIKTRGQQVTLRCSSQSGHNTVSWYQQALGQGPQFIFQYYREEENGRGNFPPRFSGLQFPNYSSELNVNALELDDSALYLCASSLVSGGSEQYFGPGTRLTVT.

The gene calls are TRBV7-8 and TRBJ1-4, with 9 bases identical to TRBD1. This CDR3 is 16 amino acids long. Unmatched junction bases numbered 3, after V lost 0 bases and J lost 4 bases. In germline, CDR1 is SGHVS, CDR2 FQNEAQ. CDR3 in amino acids: CASSLAPTGGNEKLFF. CDR3 nucleotides: TGTGCCAGCAGCTTAGCGCCGACAGGGGGTAATGAAAAACTGTTTTTT.

CDR3 bases: TGTGCCAGCACCTTACGCGGGGATCAGCCCCAGCATTTT. This encodes CASTLRGDQPQHF. The chain uses TRBV12-3 or TRBV12-4 and TRBJ1-5; D remains unclear. With 7 bases removed from V and 5 bases from J, the gap between germline ends came to 12 bases. This CDR3 contains 13 residues.

This chain links TRBV7-3 with TRBJ1-6; no definite D call. The germline V gene has CDR1 SGHTA and CDR2 FQGTGA. Trimming pared 1 base from V and 3 bases from J, leaving 10 bases between. This CDR3 contains 16 residues. The CDR3 here is CASSLIPVSYNSPLHF. In nucleotides, the CDR3 is TGTGCCAGCAGCTTAATCCCAGTAAGCTATAATTCACCCCTCCACTTT.

The CDR3 coding sequence is TGTGCCAGCAGCATGGGGCGAGGCGGGACAGGGGGCATGACCCAGTACTTC. Its protein is CASSMGRGGTGGMTQYF. The chain recombines TRBV7-6 with TRBJ2-5; 12 bases are a match to TRBD1. CDR1 and CDR2 (germline): SGHVS, FNYEAQ. The CDR3 spans 17 residues. The J segment lost 7 bases and the V segment lost 5 bases, leaving 14 bases of the junction unmatched.

The chain couples TRBV7-9 to TRBJ2-7, with D perhaps TRBD2 (5 bases). The CDR3 loop spans 17 amino acids. The V gene's germline CDR1 is SEHNR and CDR2 FQNEAQ (reference sequence). V was cut by 5 bases and J by 3 bases, with 23 bases left in between. The DNA of the CDR3 is TGTGCCAGCAGCCCAGCAGCGCTAGACTATACCGTCTACGAGCAGTACTTC. This encodes CASSPAALDYTVYEQYF.

The chain couples TRBV5-5 to TRBJ1-2; 7 bases align to TRBD1. The junction had 4 bases not matched to a gene; V was cut back by 3 bases and J by 2 bases. CDR3 length equals 14 residues. Germline CDR1 SGHKS, CDR2 YYEKEE (reference sequence). CDR3 region: CASSWGQSNYGYTF. CDR3 nucleotide sequence: TGTGCCAGCAGCTGGGGACAGTCCAACTATGGCTACACCTTC.

CDR3 in amino acids: CASSQDPRGRGGYTF. CDR3 bases: TGTGCCAGCAGCCAAGATCCTAGGGGGCGGGGTGGCTACACCTTC. The rearrangement links TRBV3-1 (or the pseudogene TRBV3-2) to TRBJ1-2; 7 bases match TRBD1. The junction had 8 bases not matched to a gene; V was cut back by 0 bases and J by 7 bases. The CDR3 consists of 15 residues. Germline CDR1 reads LGHDT; CDR2 reads YNNKEL (reference sequence).

The rearrangement links TRBV3-1 (or the pseudogene TRBV3-2) to TRBJ1-6, with 7 bases fitting TRBD1. Trimming took 8 bases from V and 2 from J; bases not matched to a gene: 12. The CDR3 loop spans 17 amino acids. Germline V gives CDR1 LGHDT, CDR2 YNNKEL (reference sequence). The CDR3 sequence is CASGPYTGTAYNSPLHF. Here the CDR3 DNA reads TGTGCCAGCGGTCCTTATACGGGGACAGCCTATAATTCACCCCTCCACTTT.

The chain recombines TRBV4-3 with TRBJ1-1; 7 nucleotides agree with TRBD1. The CDR3 spans 18 residues. The V gene's germline CDR1 is LGHNA and CDR2 YSLEER. V lost 1 base and J lost 5; bases outside the gene matches: 16. DNA of the CDR3: TGCGCCAGCAGCCAAGTGTTGGGGGAGAGGGGGCGTCGGACTGAAGCTTTCTTT. Its protein is CASSQVLGERGRRTEAFF.

The chain employs TRBV2 and TRBJ1-1; D is possibly TRBD1 (5 bases). Germline-derived CDR1 and CDR2 are SNHLY and FYNNEI. The CDR3 has 14 residues. V lost 3 bases and J lost 0, with 8 bases in between. The CDR3 here is CASSDHRMNTEAFF. In DNA form, the CDR3 reads TGTGCCAGCAGTGATCACAGGATGAACACTGAAGCTTTCTTT.

The rearrangement uses TRBV27 and TRBJ2-2; possible D gene TRBD2, 6 bases. In germline, CDR1 is MNHEY, CDR2 SMNVEV (reference sequence). The CDR3 has 13 residues. Trimming removed 6 bases from V and 6 bases from J, with 11 bases in between. CDR3 coding DNA: TGTGCCAGCAGCACGTGGGGGGCCGGGGAGCTGTTTTTT. The encoded protein is CASSTWGAGELFF.

The rearrangement links TRBV28 to TRBJ1-2; 8 positions match TRBD1. This CDR3 spans 14 amino acids. Germline CDR1 and CDR2: MDHEN and SYDVKM. Unmatched junction bases numbered 2, after V lost 1 base and J lost 4 bases. The chain's CDR3 is CASSLSDRGYGYTF. CDR3 bases: TGTGCCAGCAGTTTATCTGACAGGGGCTATGGCTACACCTTC.

The V gene is TRBV19, the J gene TRBJ1-5; 10 positions agree with TRBD1. Germline CDR1 LNHDA, CDR2 SQIVND (reference sequence). The CDR3 contains 15 residues. Trimming removed 7 bases from V and 7 bases from J; junction bases left unmatched: 10. CDR3 loop: CASIVRQGAGQPQHF. The CDR3 DNA reads TGTGCCAGTATAGTGAGACAGGGGGCAGGGCAGCCCCAGCATTTT.

This chain links TRBV7-8 with TRBJ1-1, with 7 bases aligning to TRBD1. Germline loops: CDR1 SGHVS, CDR2 FQNEAQ. V shed 5 bases, J shed 1 base, and the junction held 4 bases outside the gene matches. The CDR3 covers 14 residues. CDR3 nucleotides: TGTGCCAGCAGCCCCCGGACAGGGAACACTGAAGCTTTCTTT. This codes for CASSPRTGNTEAFF.

The chain has TRBV12-3 or TRBV12-4 and TRBJ2-1; 7 nucleotides line up with TRBD2. The CDR3 is 12 residues long. Trimming at V came to 2 bases and at J to 9 bases, leaving 1 base not matched to a gene. The CDR3 protein is CASSLTSVEQFF. CDR3 sequence (DNA): TGTGCCAGCAGTTTAACTAGCGTTGAGCAGTTCTTC.

The genes are TRBV30 and TRBJ1-1; D remains unclear. CDR3 length equals 11 residues. Trimming took off 0 bases at V and 9 bases at J, with 8 bases between the two ends. Germline CDR1 is GTSNPN and CDR2 is SVGIG (reference sequence). DNA of the CDR3: TGTGCCTGGAGTGTACAAGCGAAAGCTTTCTTT. This sequence encodes CAWSVQAKAFF. Filled out from reference TRBV30 and TRBJ1-1, the complete variable domain reads SQTIHQWPATLVQPVGSPLSLECTVEGTSNPNLYWYRQAAGRGLQLLFYSVGIGQISSEVPQNLSASRPQDRQFILSSKKLLLSDSGFYLCAWSVQAKAFFGQGTRLTVV.

The CDR3 spells CATSPTGGLTDTQYF. For the CDR3, the DNA is TGTGCCACCAGCCCCACAGGGGGCCTCACAGATACGCAGTATTTT. The gene calls are TRBV24-1 and TRBJ2-3, with 9 bases identical to TRBD1. The germline V gene has CDR1 KGHDR and CDR2 SFDVKD. Trimming removed 7 bases from V and 2 bases from J; junction bases left unmatched: 6. The CDR3 runs to 15 residues.

This clone was observed a few times. The chain recombines TRBV6-5 with TRBJ2-7; 8 bases are shared with TRBD1. Germline V gene lookup returns CDR1 MNHEY and CDR2 SVGAGI. V dropped 6 bases and J dropped 5; count of bases not matched to a gene: 3. The CDR3 sequence is 12 residues long. CDR3 residues: CASSGQGDEQYF. CDR3 nucleotides: TGTGCCAGCAGCGGACAGGGTGACGAGCAGTACTTC.

The chain recombines TRBV6-6 with TRBJ2-2, with D perhaps TRBD1 (5 bases). This CDR3 is built from 17 residues. Germline values: CDR1 MNHNY, CDR2 SVGAGI (reference sequence). V lost 5 bases and J 4 bases, leaving 20 bases between the germline ends. CDR3 in DNA: TGTGCCAGCAGTCACCGACTTCGAGACAGCCGCACCGGGGAGCTGTTTTTT. It codes for CASSHRLRDSRTGELFF.

The V and J genes are TRBV29-1 and TRBJ1-2; 7 nucleotides line up with TRBD1. The CDR3 covers 12 residues. The germline gives CDR1 SQVTM, CDR2 ANQGSEA. Trimming removed 4 bases from V and 2 bases from J; junction bases left unmatched: 1. The CDR3 nucleotides are TGCAGCGTTGGGGGACAGAACTATGGCTACACCTTC. Protein product: CSVGGQNYGYTF.

A single count supports this clone. The chain links TRBV3-1 (or the pseudogene TRBV3-2) to TRBJ1-5, with TRBD1 identical over 7 bases. The CDR3 loop spans 16 amino acids. Germline trimming cut 1 base from V and 0 bases from J; bases unmatched to any gene: 3. In germline, CDR1 is LGHDT, CDR2 YNNKEL (reference sequence). This CDR3 is CASSQGDSYSNQPQHF. Written as DNA, the CDR3 is TGTGCCAGCAGCCAAGGGGACAGTTATAGCAATCAGCCCCAGCATTTT.

The chain uses TRBV6-5 and TRBJ1-1, with no clear D. Trimming left V 5 bases short and J 1 base short, with 11 bases between. CDR1 and CDR2 from the germline V gene are MNHEY and SVGAGI. The CDR3 is 14 amino acids. CDR3 in DNA: TGTGCCAGCAGTAAAAGGAGTGGGAACACTGAAGCTTTCTTT. Encoded protein: CASSKRSGNTEAFF.

This chain uses TRBV25-1 with TRBJ2-2; D call uncertain. The CDR3 runs to 13 residues. From germline, CDR1 is MGHDK and CDR2 SYGVNS. The V end lost 0 bases, the J end lost 4 bases, and 3 bases lay between the germline ends. The CDR3 region has the DNA TGTGCCAGCAGTGAATACGGCACCGGGGAGCTGTTTTTT. Translation: CASSEYGTGELFF.

V usage is TRBV6-5 and J usage is TRBJ1-2; 9 bases fit TRBD1. The CDR3 has 15 residues. Per the germline V gene, CDR1 is MNHEY and CDR2 is SVGAGI. V shed 6 bases, J shed 7 bases, and the junction held 12 bases outside the gene matches. CDR3 in DNA: TGTGCCAGCAGCTCCGGGACAGGGAGAGTGGGTGGCTACACCTTC. Translation: CASSSGTGRVGGYTF.

The chain couples TRBV12-5 to TRBJ2-3; 11 bases are a match to TRBD2. This CDR3 has 22 residues. Germline V gene sequence: CDR1 LGHNT, CDR2 FRNRAP. Trimming took 0 bases from V and 5 from J; bases not matched to a gene: 22. The CDR3 nucleotides read TGTGCTAGTGGTTTGGTAGGTAAGGGTAGTTTAGCGGGAGGGCCTGCTGGAGATACGCAGTATTTT. This translates into CASGLVGKGSLAGGPAGDTQYF.

The V call is TRBV28, the J call TRBJ1-2, with 7 bases aligning to TRBD1. The J segment lost 5 bases and the V segment lost 4 bases, leaving 10 bases of the junction unmatched. This CDR3 has 15 amino acids. CDR1 MDHEN and CDR2 SYDVKM come from the germline V gene. The CDR3 reads CASSSPEQGEYGYTF. Written as DNA, the CDR3 is TGTGCCAGCAGTTCGCCGGAGCAGGGGGAATATGGCTACACCTTC.

This chain uses TRBV24-1 with TRBJ2-3; no definite D call. Trimming left V 3 bases short and J 3 bases short, with 12 bases between. The CDR3 extends over 15 amino acids. Germline loops: CDR1 KGHDR, CDR2 SFDVKD. The CDR3: CATSDRAFLTDTQYF. CDR3 nucleotides: TGTGCCACCAGTGATCGAGCCTTTTTGACAGATACGCAGTATTTT.

V usage is TRBV12-5 and J usage is TRBJ2-1; no clear D gene. This CDR3 spans 12 amino acids. Trimming shortened V by 1 base and J by 5 bases, and 3 bases separated the two germline ends. Germline assignment: CDR1 LGHNT and CDR2 FRNRAP. The CDR3 loop is CASGLDNNEQFF. The CDR3 bases are TGTGCTAGTGGTTTGGATAACAATGAGCAGTTCTTC.